One sample yielded the 22 T cell receptor beta chains listed below, sequenced in a study of T cell repertoires in cytomegalovirus infection. Their recognized antigens are unknown. Each CDR3 protein gets one entry after TCRdb re-called the reads with MiXCR. The repertoire includes some 940,000 distinct CDR3 sequences, roughly a third of them detected once, and 13% sits in the top ten. This specimen consisted of cultured CD8+ T cells from PBMCs, obtained from culture after CMV antigen stimulation. These receptors originate from a human donor in good health (CMV status not recorded). Some clones in this sample may be carry-over from other donors' samples.

J is TRBJ2-7 and V is TRBV6-1, with 7 bases aligning to TRBD1. J gave up 1 base and V 1 base, and 7 bases lay outside the gene matches. In germline, CDR1 is MNHNS, CDR2 SASEGT. This CDR3 comprises 16 residues. The CDR3 DNA sequence: TGTGCCAGCAGTGAAGGAAGAAGGGGGCTTTCCTACGAGCAGTACGTC. Protein: CASSEGRRGLSYEQYV.

This clonotype came up a few times. The rearrangement joins TRBV20-1 to TRBJ2-5; possibly TRBD1 for D (5 bases). In germline, CDR1 is DFQATT, CDR2 SNEGSKA (reference sequence). The CDR3 has 11 residues. V lost 5 bases to trimming and J lost 5 bases, with 9 bases between them. The CDR3 region has the DNA TGCAGTGCTGGGGCGTGGGAGACCCAGTACTTC. Protein product: CSAGAWETQYF.

This clonotype came up a few times. The chain links TRBV7-9 to TRBJ2-5, with 7 bases lining up with TRBD1. The CDR3 is 16 amino acids. V was pared by 5 bases and J by 0 bases, with 9 bases of the junction left unmatched. Germline CDR1 SEHNR, CDR2 FQNEAQ (reference sequence). CDR3 nucleotide sequence: TGTGCCAGCAGCGCAACCCTGGGACAGTACCAAGAGACCCAGTACTTC. Amino acid sequence: CASSATLGQYQETQYF.

Comment on this clonotype: Germline and junction disagree at one end, which may indicate a read error. The chain links TRBV6-1 to TRBJ2-7, with D possibly TRBD2 on 7 matching bases. In germline, CDR1 is MNHNS, CDR2 SASEGT. CDR3 length equals 14 residues. The CDR3 spells CSSSEWGGPYERYF. CDR3 DNA: TGTTCCAGCAGTGAATGGGGGGGGCCCTACGAGCGGTACTTC.

On this clonotype: One end of the junction fails to match germline, which may point to a read error. The chain uses TRBV27 and TRBJ1-6, with D uncertain. Germline V gives CDR1 MNHEY, CDR2 SMNVEV (reference sequence). This CDR3 region has 13 residues. The CDR3 nucleotides read TGTTCCAGCAGTTTATCAAGGTTTTCACCCCTCCACTTT. Encoded protein: CSSSLSRFSPLHF.

This chain connects TRBV19 to TRBJ1-1, with D perhaps TRBD1 (5 bases). Between the trimmed V and J ends, which lost 8 bases and 2 bases, there was a span of 21 bases. Germline CDR1 LNHDA, CDR2 SQIVND (reference sequence). The CDR3 extends over 16 amino acids. CDR3 amino acids: CASGPDVDSPNTEAFF. As DNA, the CDR3 is TGTGCCAGTGGCCCCGATGTTGACAGTCCAAACACTGAAGCTTTCTTT.

This clonotype was seen at least ten times. The chain employs TRBV19 and TRBJ2-1, with 9 bases identical to TRBD1. Trimming took 3 bases from V and 6 from J; bases not matched to a gene: 6. The CDR3 covers 15 residues. Germline-derived CDR1 and CDR2 are LNHDA and SQIVND (reference sequence). CDR3 DNA sequence: TGTGCCAGTAGTATGGGGACAGGGCATTCCAATGAGCAGTTCTTC. Its translation: CASSMGTGHSNEQFF.

This clonotype occurred a few times. This rearrangement joins TRBV6-5 to TRBJ2-2, with 13 bases aligning to TRBD2. Germline V gene lookup returns CDR1 MNHEY and CDR2 SVGAGI. This CDR3 is 16 amino acids long. V was clipped by 6 bases and J by 6 bases; unmatched bases: 7. The CDR3 DNA reads TGTGCCAGCAGAAAACTAGCGGGGGGGCAGGCCGGGGAGCTGTTTTTT. This translates into CASRKLAGGQAGELFF.

Comment on this clonotype: The germline gene is not matched at one end of the junction; a read error may be the cause. This chain connects TRBV7-9 to TRBJ1-1; D is possibly TRBD1 (5 bases). Germline CDR1 is SEHNR and CDR2 is FQNEAQ (reference sequence). This CDR3 spans 15 amino acids. The CDR3 DNA is TGTGCCAGCAGCACTGGGACTTCTAGAAACACTAAAGCTTTCTTT. Encoded protein: CASSTGTSRNTKAFF.

On this clonotype itself: The junction shows a germline mismatch at one end, possibly a read error. J is TRBJ2-5 and V is TRBV7-6; 7 nucleotides line up with TRBD1. CDR1 is SGHVS, CDR2 FNYEAQ, per germline. CDR3 size: 16 residues. CDR3: CVSSLRTGAAQETQYF. Written as DNA, the CDR3 is TGTGTCAGCAGCTTAAGAACAGGGGCCGCCCAAGAGACCCAGTACTTC.

The chain combines TRBV19 with TRBJ2-7; 8 nucleotides align to TRBD1. The V gene end was trimmed by 3 bases and the J gene end by 3 bases; junction bases not matched to a gene: 4. The germline CDR1 and CDR2 sequences are LNHDA and SQIVND (reference sequence). The CDR3 runs 14 residues. The CDR3, as DNA: TGTGCCAGTAGTATTGGACAGGGAGACTACGAGCAGTACTTC. Its protein is CASSIGQGDYEQYF.

The chain is built from TRBV6-5 and TRBJ2-2, with 7 bases that match TRBD1. The CDR3 runs 14 residues. V was pared by 3 bases and J by 4 bases, with 2 bases of the junction left unmatched. CDR1 and CDR2 from the germline V gene are MNHEY and SVGAGI. The CDR3 nucleotides are TGTGCCAGCAGTTATCGACAGGGCACCGGGGAGCTGTTTTTT. Translating it yields CASSYRQGTGELFF.

The rearrangement uses TRBV15 and TRBJ1-2; 7 positions match TRBD1. This CDR3 has 16 amino acids. V was clipped by 5 bases and J by 4 bases; unmatched bases: 13. Germline V gene sequence: CDR1 LNHNV, CDR2 YYDKDF (reference sequence). The CDR3 DNA is TGTGCCACCAGCCTTGACAGGGCGGCCGGGGGCTATGGCTACACCTTC. Amino acids: CATSLDRAAGGYGYTF.

This clonotype was observed a handful of times. V and J are TRBV12-5 and TRBJ1-5; tentatively, D is TRBD1 (6 bases). CDR1 is LGHNT, CDR2 FRNRAP, per germline. Between the trimmed V and J ends, which lost 6 bases and 1 base, there was a span of 13 bases. This CDR3 has 15 residues. For the CDR3, the DNA is TGTGCTAGTGGGCCGGGACAATCGAGCAATCAGCCCCAGCATTTT. This gives the protein CASGPGQSSNQPQHF.

The CDR3 spells CASSDQRGVYNEQFF. CDR3 nucleotides: TGTGCCAGCAGTGATCAGCGGGGGGTCTACAATGAGCAGTTCTTC. V is TRBV6-1 and J is TRBJ2-1; 9 nucleotides align to TRBD2. The CDR3 extends over 15 amino acids. Germline V gene sequence: CDR1 MNHNS, CDR2 SASEGT. Trimming cost V 3 bases and J 3 bases; bases outside gene matches: 3.

The rearrangement links TRBV10-3 to TRBJ1-2, with TRBD1 matching 8 bases. J gave up 2 bases and V 2 bases, and 4 bases lay outside the gene matches. This CDR3 has 15 residues. Germline V gives CDR1 ENHRY, CDR2 SYGVKD. As DNA, the CDR3 is TGTGCCATCAGTGAGGGGACAGGACGGAACTATGGCTACACCTTC. Its protein is CAISEGTGRNYGYTF.

This chain connects TRBV12-3 or TRBV12-4 to TRBJ1-5, with a tentative D call TRBD1 (6 bases). The CDR3 has 14 amino acids. The V gene lost 5 bases and the J gene lost 7 bases, with 15 bases spanning the gap. The CDR3, as DNA: TGTGCCAGCAGTAGGGGGGGGTCGGGGCAGCCCCAGCATTTT. It is translated as CASSRGGSGQPQHF.

V is TRBV5-1 and J is TRBJ1-1; TRBD1 agrees at 8 bases. Trimming at V came to 7 bases and at J to 4 bases, leaving 9 bases not matched to a gene. Germline V gives CDR1 SGHRS, CDR2 YFSETQ. The CDR3 spans 14 residues. The CDR3 bases are TGCGCCAGCTCCGGACAGGGTCACGCCACTGAAGCTTTCTTT. The encoded protein is CASSGQGHATEAFF.

Of note for this clonotype: One end of the junction varies from germline; a read error may be responsible. The V and J genes are TRBV6-1 and TRBJ2-2, with D perhaps matching TRBD1 or TRBD2 (5 bases each). Germline V gene data show CDR1 as MNHNS and CDR2 as SASEGT. The CDR3 is 14 amino acids. The CDR3 coding sequence is TGTGCCAACAGTTACTCCGTGGGGGCCGGGGAGCTGTTTTTT. As protein: CANSYSVGAGELFF.

The gene calls are TRBV9 and TRBJ2-1; no reliable D call. Germline V gene data show CDR1 as SGDLS and CDR2 as YYNGEE. This CDR3 has 16 residues. Trimming took 7 bases from V and 0 from J, leaving 17 bases between them. The CDR3 nucleotides read TGTGCCAGCTCCTCCCCGGCGGCAAGCTCCTACAATGAGCAGTTCTTC. This gives the protein CASSSPAASSYNEQFF. The entire variable domain, with the rest obtained from reference TRBV9 and TRBJ2-1, is as follows: DSGVTQTPKHLITATGQRVTLRCSPRSGDLSVYWYQQSLDQGLQFLIQYYNGEERAKGNILERFSAQQFPDLHSELNLSSLELGDSALYFCASSSPAASSYNEQFFGPGTRLTVL.

This clonotype was picked up one time. The germline gene is not matched at one end of the junction; a read error may be the cause. J is TRBJ1-2 and V is TRBV7-9; TRBD1 aligns across 8 bases. Germline-derived CDR1 and CDR2 are SEHNR and FQNEAQ (reference sequence). The CDR3 spans 14 residues. The CDR3 reads CASSEGQGMRGYTF. The CDR3 DNA follows: TGTGCTAGCAGCGAAGGACAGGGAATGAGGGGCTACACCTTC.

This clonotype has just a few counts. The chain has TRBV19 and TRBJ2-2, with 11 bases identical to TRBD2. V lost 5 bases and J lost 0; bases outside the gene matches: 5. In germline, CDR1 is LNHDA, CDR2 SQIVND (reference sequence). There are 17 residues in the CDR3. In DNA, the CDR3 is TGTGCCAGTAGTTTACTAGCGGGGGTTGCGAACACCGGGGAGCTGTTTTTT. Protein sequence: CASSLLAGVANTGELFF.